This T cell receptor beta chain was identified during a study of blood T cell repertoires in COVID-19 (dated by TCRdb to 2020 to 2021). Background for the entire study: The collaborator samples originated in the United States, Italy and Spain and spanned the acute and convalescent phases of COVID-19. Samples were obtained from the ongoing ImmuneRACE study (first 160 participants) and from 1,000 to 1,500 subjects provided by 6 global collaborators. The sample metadata nearly always contained a de-identified subject ID, COVID-19 status, age in years and sex. Where available, HLA class I and class II types were taken from metadata supplied by the sample provider and were not determined by assay-based typing. A freely available public database, intended as a resource for researchers studying the immune response to SARS-CoV-2, is where the repertoires were released. The material from the prospective study consisted of cDNA or gDNA derived from T cells, B-cell-depleted T cells, or PBMCs. Deeply sampled blood TCRbeta repertoires from subjects exposed to, actively infected with, or recovered from COVID-19 were included in the dataset. Study-wide conclusions, independent of this receptor: The amount of clinical and demographic metadata varied by source and participant and was provided uncurated.

The collaborating institutions used their own protocols to collect whole blood in K2EDTA tubes. For TCRbeta analysis, collaborators shipped samples in one of three forms: frozen whole blood, isolated PBMCs, or DNA extracted from either of those sample types. Here V drops 4 bases and J drops 7 bases, and the junction holds 4 bases not matched to any gene. The CDR3 starts with the cysteine, ends with the phenylalanine, and has 15 residues. Only the CDR3 part of the read is kept: 45 bases, read in frame from the first base. CDR1 and CDR2 are drawn from the germline V gene (reference sequence): SEHNR, FQNEAQ. TCRbeta CDR3 regions were amplified from genomic DNA by means of the immunoSEQ Assay, a bias-controlled multiplex PCR. In the original analysis: The number of nucleated cells in each sample was estimated from the amplification of reference gene primers within the assay. To quantify the absolute abundance of each unique TCRbeta CDR3 rearrangement, sequence reads were collapsed and filtered. For each sample, productive Simpson clonality was calculated as the square root of Simpson's diversity index across productive rearrangements. Drawn from immuneACCESS, this table holds only the in-frame rearrangements with V and J called that TCRdb kept. Clones are partly lost; checked studies trace under half to an unresolved V gene and leave the rest unexplained. V and J calls and clone size are those listed in that table; D and trimming were worked out from the DNA. The sample yields over 300,000 clones; about 83% were counted once. The ten most abundant clones make up around 1.5% of the sample.

The sample holds a few counts of this clone. The clone's antigen remains unknown. The input lacks base qualities; no much larger clone sits a single base away. The source is a woman in her fifties or sixties with acute or convalescent COVID-19. Sequencing was carried out using peripheral blood. The V and J genes are TRBV7-9 and TRBJ2-1; a stretch of 13 junction bases matches TRBD2. The CDR3 here reads CASSSRLAGGNEQFF. The nucleotide sequence is given as TGTGCCAGCAGCTCACGACTAGCGGGAGGTAATGAGCAGTTCTTC.